The 15 T cell receptor beta chains in this list originate from one sample, sequenced in a study of blood T cell repertoires in COVID-19. TCRdb keeps only in-frame clones here, not all; method: immunoSEQ multiplex PCR. The profile shows more than 250,000 clones, 86% of them singletons. Material for sequencing was peripheral blood. The receptors were sampled from a woman aged 45-59 years with acute or convalescent COVID-19.

V usage is TRBV9 and J usage is TRBJ1-2, with 9 bases identical to TRBD1. Germline lookup yields CDR1 SGDLS and CDR2 YYNGEE. Germline trimming cut 0 bases from V and 4 bases from J; bases unmatched to any gene: 10. The length of the CDR3 is 17 residues. The CDR3, as DNA: TGTGCCAGCAGCGTAGTAGGGGGAGGACAGGGGACCTATGGCTACACCTTC. Translating gives CASSVVGGGQGTYGYTF.

The chain recombines TRBV4-3 with TRBJ1-1; D is unclear. V dropped 0 bases and J dropped 1 base, with 15 bases sitting between them. The CDR3 length is 17 residues. In germline, CDR1 is LGHNA, CDR2 YSLEER. The CDR3 spells CASSQDWAGGTNTEAFF. The CDR3 DNA reads TGCGCCAGCAGCCAAGATTGGGCCGGAGGAACGAACACTGAAGCTTTCTTT.

The V gene is TRBV18, the J gene TRBJ2-1; 11 bases align to TRBD2. Germline trimming cut 0 bases from V and 6 bases from J; bases unmatched to any gene: 10. CDR1 and CDR2 from the germline V gene are KGHSH and LQKENI. This CDR3 is built from 18 residues. The CDR3 region is CASSPPLGVAGGFNEQFF. The CDR3 DNA reads TGTGCCAGCTCACCACCACTCGGGGTAGCGGGAGGGTTCAATGAGCAGTTCTTC. Full variable domain (missing parts from reference TRBV18 and TRBJ2-1): NAGVMQNPRHLVRRRGQEARLRCSPMKGHSHVYWYRQLPEEGLKFMVYLQKENIIDESGMPKERFSAEFPKEGPSILRIQQVVRGDSAAYFCASSPPLGVAGGFNEQFFGPGTRLTVL.

The V and J genes are TRBV11-3 and TRBJ2-1, with 10 bases identical to TRBD2. Germline V gene data show CDR1 as SGHNT and CDR2 as YENEEA. Trimming removed 4 bases from V and 8 bases from J; junction bases left unmatched: 8. There are 15 residues in the CDR3. CDR3 sequence reads: CASSSSGTSDDEQFF. Here the CDR3 DNA reads TGTGCCAGCAGCTCTTCCGGGACTAGCGACGATGAGCAGTTCTTC.

The chain joins TRBV2 to TRBJ2-7; 9 bases line up with TRBD1. This CDR3 spans 13 amino acids. Germline V lookup: CDR1 SNHLY, CDR2 FYNNEI. J lost 2 bases, V lost 5 bases, and 1 base had no gene match. The CDR3 is CASSRQGAYEQYF. DNA for the CDR3: TGTGCCAGCAGTCGACAGGGGGCCTACGAGCAGTACTTC.

The V gene is TRBV21-1, the J gene TRBJ1-2. TRBV21-1 is marked as a pseudogene. This CDR3 spans 14 amino acids. The CDR3 reads CASSVTGDHYGYTF. CDR3 DNA: TGTGCCAGCAGCGTGACCGGGGATCACTATGGCTACACCTTC.

This clone has just a few counts. The chain has TRBV6-5 and TRBJ2-7, with 7 bases fitting TRBD1. The CDR3 totals 13 residues. Germline lookup yields CDR1 MNHEY and CDR2 SVGAGI. The V segment lost 6 bases and the J segment 0 bases; nucleotides outside the gene matches: 2. CDR3 nucleotides: TGTGCCAGCAGGAGGGGGCCCTCCTACGAGCAGTACTTC. Its protein is CASRRGPSYEQYF.

The chain joins TRBV4-2 to TRBJ1-3, with TRBD1 matching 7 bases. V lost 1 base to trimming and J lost 0 bases; unmatched junction nucleotides: 3. Germline-derived CDR1 and CDR2 are LGHNA and YNFKEQ. The CDR3 totals 16 residues. This CDR3 is CASSQVPGGSGNTIYF. The DNA for the CDR3 is TGTGCCAGCAGCCAAGTTCCAGGGGGCTCTGGAAACACCATATATTTT.

The chain employs TRBV3-1 (or the pseudogene TRBV3-2) and TRBJ1-5; D unclear. This CDR3 spans 13 amino acids. V was trimmed by 3 bases and J by 4 bases, leaving 7 bases between them. In germline, CDR1 is LGHDT, CDR2 YNNKEL (reference sequence). This CDR3 reads CASSHIPNQPQHF. The DNA of the CDR3 is TGTGCCAGCAGCCATATCCCTAATCAGCCCCAGCATTTT.

The chain employs TRBV6-1 and TRBJ2-5; 12 bases fit TRBD2. Trimming cost V 2 bases and J 5 bases; bases outside gene matches: 3. Germline V gene lookup returns CDR1 MNHNS and CDR2 SASEGT. The CDR3 length is 15 residues. The CDR3 DNA reads as TGTGCCAGCAGTGAAAGGACTAGCGGGATGGAGACCCAGTACTTC. The encoded protein is CASSERTSGMETQYF.

The J gene is TRBJ2-3, the V gene TRBV3-1 (or the pseudogene TRBV3-2), with 8 bases identical to TRBD2. Germline CDR1 and CDR2: LGHDT and YNNKEL (reference sequence). Germline trimming cut 4 bases from V and 10 bases from J; bases unmatched to any gene: 4. The CDR3 runs 12 residues. CDR3 DNA sequence: TGTGCCAGCAGCCTAACTAGCGGCGCGCAGTATTTT. This gives the protein CASSLTSGAQYF.

This clone came up once. This chain's CDR3 is CASSLPSEGTDTQYF. CDR3 sequence (DNA): TGTGCCAGCAGCTTGCCCTCCGAGGGCACAGATACGCAGTATTTT. The rearrangement joins TRBV5-4 to TRBJ2-3; D is uncertain. This CDR3 is built from 15 residues. From germline, CDR1 is SGHNT and CDR2 YYREEE (reference sequence). V dropped 1 base and J dropped 1 base, with 10 bases sitting between them.

The rearrangement uses TRBV3-1 (or the pseudogene TRBV3-2) and TRBJ2-1; 11 bases fit TRBD2. From germline, CDR1 is LGHDT and CDR2 YNNKEL (reference sequence). The V gene end was trimmed by 0 bases and the J gene end by 4 bases; junction bases not matched to a gene: 11. The CDR3 has 19 residues. CDR3 residues: CASSQEGSSGRADYNEQFF. Here the CDR3 DNA reads TGTGCCAGCAGCCAAGAAGGAAGTAGCGGGAGGGCCGATTACAATGAGCAGTTCTTC.

This clone occurred a few times. As DNA, the CDR3 is TGCGCCAGCAGCCCAAGGTCGCGGACTAGCCTGTCGTCCTACGAGCAGTACTTC. It translates to CASSPRSRTSLSSYEQYF. The rearrangement links TRBV5-1 to TRBJ2-7; 8 bases are a match to TRBD2. The germline gives CDR1 SGHRS, CDR2 YFSETQ. This CDR3 is 18 amino acids long. Trimming removed 4 bases from V and 1 base from J; junction bases left unmatched: 16.

The gene calls are TRBV6-5 and TRBJ2-3, with D hard to call. The CDR3 contains 14 residues. With 0 bases removed from V and 2 bases from J, the gap between germline ends came to 6 bases. The germline CDR1 and CDR2 sequences are MNHEY and SVGAGI. The CDR3 is CASSYSTFTDTQYF. The CDR3 DNA sequence: TGTGCCAGCAGTTACTCGACTTTCACAGATACGCAGTATTTT.